This T cell receptor beta chain was captured in a study of OX40 agonist ivuxolimab in advanced cancers. Note on this clone: Its cognate antigen is unknown.

In germline, CDR1 is SGDLS, CDR2 YYNGEE. The CDR3 covers 16 residues. Trimming cost V 4 bases and J 6 bases, with 21 bases left between them. Method: immunoSEQ multiplex PCR; TCRdb's copy keeps in-frame clones and lacks some. The repertoire has around 43,000 clones, approximately 86% of them found once; the top ten carry approximately 13%. General study points: Blood T cells, both CD4+ and CD8+, expanded clonally by week 6 at 0.1 to 3.0 mg/kg.

The J gene is TRBJ2-3, the V gene TRBV9, with unresolved D. Source: CD4+ or CD8+ T cells sorted from blood, taken in a trial of the OX40 agonist ivuxolimab. This receptor was obtained from an adult with an advanced solid tumor such as melanoma, head and neck, liver or kidney cancer. CDR3 nucleotide sequence: TGTGCCAGCAGCCCCCGGATAGCCGACCTTGTGGATACGCAGTATTTT. Protein: CASSPRIADLVDTQYF.